Here is one TCR beta chain with its context. Its cognate antigen is unknown. Noted treatment: roughly 11-day PBMC culture with coronavirus spike peptide pools or control peptides (ViraFEST assay). Alongside about 10 IU/ml IL-2 and 9 to 10 ug/ml peptide pools, PBMCs were cultured at two million per well. The assay that was used to sequence DNA from cultured CD4+ T cells was the Oncomine TCR Beta short-read assay. The authors extracted genomic DNA from cultured CD4+ T cells. MiXCR, applied by TCRdb to the PCR reads, yields one record per CDR3 protein. The sample yields 9,100 or so distinct CDR3 sequences, under 25% seen once. The data were obtained in a study of vaccination and CD4 T cells after COVID-19. Looking at the study overall: The post-vaccine samples came a median approximately 73 days after dose two (range 14 to 241).

The V gene's germline CDR1 is SGHDT and CDR2 YYEEEE. The CDR3 runs 17 residues. Trimming stripped 1 base from V and 1 base from J, with 17 bases between. This receptor was obtained from a human donor with COVID-19. Sequencing input: cultured CD4+ T cells from blood. The gene calls are TRBV5-6 and TRBJ2-5; D is perhaps TRBD1 or TRBD2 (6 bases each). The CDR3 sequence is CASSLPGKGGLQETQYF. As DNA, the CDR3 is TGTGCCAGCAGCTTGCCAGGGAAGGGGGGCCTCCAAGAGACCCAGTACTTC.